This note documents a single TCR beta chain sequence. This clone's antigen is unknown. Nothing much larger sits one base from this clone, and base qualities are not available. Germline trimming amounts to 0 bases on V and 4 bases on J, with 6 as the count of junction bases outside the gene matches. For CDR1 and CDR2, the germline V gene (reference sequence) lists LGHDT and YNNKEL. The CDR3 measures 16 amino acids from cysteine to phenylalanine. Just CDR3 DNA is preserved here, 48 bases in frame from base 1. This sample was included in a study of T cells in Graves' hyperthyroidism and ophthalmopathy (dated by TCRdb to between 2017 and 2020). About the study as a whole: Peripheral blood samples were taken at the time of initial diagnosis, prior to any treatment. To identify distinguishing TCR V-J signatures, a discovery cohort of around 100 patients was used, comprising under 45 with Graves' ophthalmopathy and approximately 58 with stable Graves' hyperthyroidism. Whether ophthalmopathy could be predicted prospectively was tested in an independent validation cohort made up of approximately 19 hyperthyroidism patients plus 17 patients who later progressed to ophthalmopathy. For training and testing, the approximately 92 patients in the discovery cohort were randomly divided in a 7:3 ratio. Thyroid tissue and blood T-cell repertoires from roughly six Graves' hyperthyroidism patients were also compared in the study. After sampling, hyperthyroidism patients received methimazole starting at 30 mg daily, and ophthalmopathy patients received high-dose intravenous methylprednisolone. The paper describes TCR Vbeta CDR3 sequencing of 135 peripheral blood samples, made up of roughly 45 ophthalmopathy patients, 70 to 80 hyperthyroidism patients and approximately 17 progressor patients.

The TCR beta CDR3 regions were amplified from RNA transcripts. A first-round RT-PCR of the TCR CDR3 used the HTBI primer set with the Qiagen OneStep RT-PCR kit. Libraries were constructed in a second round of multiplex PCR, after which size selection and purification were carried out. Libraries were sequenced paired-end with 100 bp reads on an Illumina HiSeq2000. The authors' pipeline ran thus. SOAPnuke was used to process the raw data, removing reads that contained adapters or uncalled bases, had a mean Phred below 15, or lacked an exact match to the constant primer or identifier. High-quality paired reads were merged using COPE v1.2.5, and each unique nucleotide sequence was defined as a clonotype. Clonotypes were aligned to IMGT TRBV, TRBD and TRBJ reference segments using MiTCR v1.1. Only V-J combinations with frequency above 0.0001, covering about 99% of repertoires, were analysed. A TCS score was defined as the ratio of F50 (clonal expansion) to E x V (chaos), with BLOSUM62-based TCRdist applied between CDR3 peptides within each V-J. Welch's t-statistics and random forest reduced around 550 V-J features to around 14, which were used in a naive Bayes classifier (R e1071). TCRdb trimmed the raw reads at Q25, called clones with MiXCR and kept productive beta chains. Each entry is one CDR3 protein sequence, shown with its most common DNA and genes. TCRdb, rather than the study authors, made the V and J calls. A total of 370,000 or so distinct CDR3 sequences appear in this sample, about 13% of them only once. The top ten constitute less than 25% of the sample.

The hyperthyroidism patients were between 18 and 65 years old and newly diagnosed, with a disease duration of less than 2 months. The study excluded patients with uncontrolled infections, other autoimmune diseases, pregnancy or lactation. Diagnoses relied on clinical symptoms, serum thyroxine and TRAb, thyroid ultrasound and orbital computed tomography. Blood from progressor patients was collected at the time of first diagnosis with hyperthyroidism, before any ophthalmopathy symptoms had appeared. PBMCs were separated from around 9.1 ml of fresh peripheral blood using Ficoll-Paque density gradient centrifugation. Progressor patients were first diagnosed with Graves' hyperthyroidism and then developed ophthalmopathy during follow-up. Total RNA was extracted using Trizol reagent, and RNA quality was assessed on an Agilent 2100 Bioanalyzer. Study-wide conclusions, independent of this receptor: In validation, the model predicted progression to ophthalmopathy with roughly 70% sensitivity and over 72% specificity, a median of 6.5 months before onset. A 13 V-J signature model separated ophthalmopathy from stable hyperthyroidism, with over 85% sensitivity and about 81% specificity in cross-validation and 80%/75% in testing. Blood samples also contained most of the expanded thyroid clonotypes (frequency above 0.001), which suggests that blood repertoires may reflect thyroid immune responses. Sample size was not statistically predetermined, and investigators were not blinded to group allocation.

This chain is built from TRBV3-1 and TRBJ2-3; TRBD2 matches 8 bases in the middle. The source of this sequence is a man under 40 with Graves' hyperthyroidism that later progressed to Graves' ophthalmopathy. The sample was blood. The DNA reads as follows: TGTGCCAGCAGCCAAGATATAGCGGGGAACTCAGATACGCAGTATTTT. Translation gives CASSQDIAGNSDTQYF.